The sequence of this T cell receptor beta chain was determined in a study of neoadjuvant nivolumab and ipilimumab in lung cancer. Overall study: Patients got nivolumab 3 mg/kg on days 1, 15 and 29; combination added ipilimumab 1 mg/kg day 1.

Profiling relied on immunoSEQ multiplex PCR, and the TCRdb table lists in-frame clones only, not all of them. The data contain tens of thousands of clones, more than 80% of them seen just once; the ten biggest clones take up 5.1%. The germline V gene has CDR1 SGHNT and CDR2 YYREEE (reference sequence). The CDR3 extends over 15 amino acids. V dropped 0 bases and J dropped 2 bases, with 12 bases sitting between them. This chain uses TRBV5-4 with TRBJ2-7, with D possibly matching TRBD2 (6 bases). The material sequenced was tumor tissue, taken after neoadjuvant nivolumab, alone or with ipilimumab, at or shortly before surgery. The sequence came from an adult with non-small cell lung cancer. CDR3 coding DNA: TGTGCCAGCAGCTTGGCCGGACGGGGGACCTACGAGCAGTACTTC. Translation: CASSLAGRGTYEQYF.